The 10 T cell receptor beta chains presented below share a single source sample, sequenced in a study of shared clonotypes between healthy human individuals. Sequencing used immunoSEQ multiplex PCR; TCRdb keeps in-frame clones, though not all of them. Of about 1.5 million clones listed, 95% to 99% were seen once; the top ten hold less than 0.55%. Source material: naive CD4+ T cells sorted from blood. Subset specified: CD45RA+ positively selected. The receptors come from a man aged 30 to 45 in good health.

The V call is TRBV10-3, the J call TRBJ2-2; no definite D call. The CDR3 has 14 amino acids. V lost 3 bases, J lost 1 base, and 6 bases lay in between. Germline lookup yields CDR1 ENHRY and CDR2 SYGVKD. The CDR3 DNA follows: TGTGCCATCAGTGACCAACAGAACACCGGGGAGCTGTTTTTT. It specifies CAISDQQNTGELFF.

In its sample, this clone was seen once. The V call is TRBV28, the J call TRBJ2-1; 7 nucleotides line up with TRBD2. The V and J ends lost 3 bases and 0 bases, in that order; junction bases with no gene match: 11. This CDR3 has 18 amino acids. CDR1 is MDHEN and CDR2 is SYDVKM in the germline V gene. This CDR3 is CASSFNPAGVSSYNEQFF. The CDR3 bases are TGTGCCAGCAGTTTTAACCCCGCGGGAGTTTCCTCCTACAATGAGCAGTTCTTC.

The chain combines TRBV2 with TRBJ1-2; the D gene is possibly TRBD1 (6 bases). The CDR3 has 15 residues. Looked up from germline, CDR1 is SNHLY and CDR2 is FYNNEI. V dropped 6 bases and J dropped 0 bases, with 14 bases sitting between them. The CDR3 is CASSPRTASNYGYTF. The CDR3 DNA reads as TGTGCCAGCAGCCCCCGGACAGCCTCTAACTATGGCTACACCTTC.

The chain has TRBV7-2 and TRBJ1-2; D gene uncertain. Germline values: CDR1 SGHTA, CDR2 FQGNSA. The CDR3 consists of 14 residues. The germline V and J ends were trimmed by 5 bases and 4 bases, with 14 bases remaining between them. The CDR3 nucleotides read TGTGCCAGCAGCCAAGGCGGACCCTTCTATGGCTACACCTTC. It encodes CASSQGGPFYGYTF.

Here the CDR3 reads CASSLSVLRSYEQYF. CDR3 in DNA: TGTGCCAGCAGTTTAAGTGTGCTTAGATCCTACGAGCAGTACTTC. The rearrangement links TRBV7-2 to TRBJ2-7; D ambiguous. From germline, CDR1 is SGHTA and CDR2 FQGNSA. The CDR3 is made up of 15 amino acids. The V and J ends lost 6 bases and 1 base respectively, with 16 bases between them.

The chain uses TRBV9 and TRBJ2-2; D remains ambiguous. This CDR3 comprises 13 residues. Germline V lookup: CDR1 SGDLS, CDR2 YYNGEE. The ends were cut back, 3 bases at V and 5 bases at J, with 8 bases in the middle. The DNA for the CDR3 is TGTGCCAGCAGCGCAACCTTTACCGGGGAGCTGTTTTTT. Amino acid sequence: CASSATFTGELFF.

The chain uses TRBV7-3 and TRBJ2-2; TRBD2 aligns across 11 bases. V shed 6 bases and J 0 bases; nucleotides not matched to a gene: 6. CDR1 and CDR2 from the germline V gene are SGHTA and FQGTGA. This CDR3 is 17 amino acids long. The CDR3 nucleotides read TGTGCCAGCAGGCCCGGGGGACTAGCGGCGAACACCGGGGAGCTGTTTTTT. Its translation is CASRPGGLAANTGELFF.

This chain uses TRBV2 with TRBJ2-3, with a weak D call TRBD2 (6 bases). Germline lookup yields CDR1 SNHLY and CDR2 FYNNEI. Between the trimmed V and J ends, which lost 8 bases and 2 bases, there was a span of 26 bases. This CDR3 is 18 amino acids long. The CDR3 nucleotides read TGTGCCAGCGCACCGCAACGGGGAGGCCACGGGGACACAGATACGCAGTATTTT. Translated, it gives CASAPQRGGHGDTDTQYF.

The chain joins TRBV6-5 to TRBJ2-6, with D perhaps matching TRBD1 (6 bases). Per the germline V gene, CDR1 is MNHEY and CDR2 is SVGAGI. V lost 4 bases, J lost 4 bases, and 11 bases lay in between. The CDR3 is 15 amino acids. CDR3 bases: TGTGCCAGCAGTTTAACAGGGTCCGGGGCCAACGTCCTGACTTTC. Protein: CASSLTGSGANVLTF.

Concerning this clone: This sample includes further DNA sequences coding for the same CDR3. The chain couples TRBV11-2 to TRBJ2-1, with a possible D match to TRBD2 (6 bases). Germline assignment: CDR1 SGHAT and CDR2 FQNNGV. The CDR3 is 12 amino acids. V gave up 5 bases and J gave up 6 bases, with 8 bases separating them. DNA of the CDR3: TGTGCCAGCAGCCTTAGCGGCAATGAGCAGTTCTTC. It specifies CASSLSGNEQFF.